This T cell receptor beta chain was sequenced for a study of intratumoral heterogeneity in liver cancer. Study-level background: Across the full roughly 14-patient cohort, most patients were male and a median age of approximately 60 years was recorded. To investigate intratumor heterogeneity, the study integrated RNA-seq, DNA sequencing, TCR-seq and SNP array data drawn from multiple regions of hepatocellular carcinoma specimens. A total of 71 multiregional samples from about 14 HCC patients, consisting of approximately 50 tumoral and around 20 adjacent nontumoral regions, were included in the overall cohort.

Samples labelled H were derived from distinct, geographically separated regions of the hepatocellular carcinoma nodule. Every patient had early-stage hepatocellular carcinoma and went to surgical resection without receiving any prior therapy. Sampled areas lacked macroscopic evidence of necrosis or hemorrhage. In a couple of patients, TCR sequencing (ImmunoSeq) was performed on multiple regions. Frozen tissue samples from resection were taken at least 1 cm away from one another. Genomic DNA was isolated from bulk tissue with the DNeasy blood and tissue kit. With respect to this clone: Its cognate antigen has yet to be identified. Base-call qualities are not available, and no considerably larger clone is one nucleotide away.

V and J lose 6 bases and 13 bases, and a span of 19 bases separates them. CDR3 length: 14 amino acids, cysteine to phenylalanine. The kept DNA is CDR3 alone, 42 bases in frame from the first base. For CDR1 and CDR2, the germline V gene lists SGHAT and FQNNGV. Study-wide conclusions, independent of this receptor: The authors acknowledged a relatively low patient number and under-sampled tumor-infiltrating lymphocyte representation as limitations. TCR sequencing reportedly confirmed RNA-seq-based estimates of regional differences in tumor-infiltrating lymphocyte burden. Overall T cell clonality did not differ significantly between tumor regions within either sequenced patient. In every sequenced patient, tumor region b showed significantly fewer unique T-cell clonal expansions than tumor region a.

The immunoSEQ assay was used to sequence TCR beta chain CDR3 regions from genomic DNA. Rearranged VDJ segments were amplified with primers annealing to V and J segments. The paper's data handling went like this. The ImmunoSeq Analyzer software was used to compute clonality and richness metrics. Differentially abundant clones between regions were identified using Fisher's exact test plus a beta-binomial method for added stringency. Imported from immuneACCESS, the table was reduced by TCRdb to in-frame sequences with V and J called. These copies leave out some clones; in studies compared against another copy, an unresolved V gene accounts for under half, and the cause of the remainder is not known. V, J and clone size are those of that table, while D and trimming were read from the DNA. The sample profile shows around 6,400 clones; 50% to 60% of them were found once. The ten largest clones capture approximately 15% of the sample.

The chain joins TRBV11-2 to TRBJ1-6; the D gene is not confidently resolved. The sample was tumor tissue, taken before any cancer treatment. This TCR was sampled from a man in his 70s with hepatocellular carcinoma. The DNA is TGTGCCAGCAGTCCCCGGGAAAAAATATTGCCCCTCCACTTT. Translated, this gives CASSPREKILPLHF.